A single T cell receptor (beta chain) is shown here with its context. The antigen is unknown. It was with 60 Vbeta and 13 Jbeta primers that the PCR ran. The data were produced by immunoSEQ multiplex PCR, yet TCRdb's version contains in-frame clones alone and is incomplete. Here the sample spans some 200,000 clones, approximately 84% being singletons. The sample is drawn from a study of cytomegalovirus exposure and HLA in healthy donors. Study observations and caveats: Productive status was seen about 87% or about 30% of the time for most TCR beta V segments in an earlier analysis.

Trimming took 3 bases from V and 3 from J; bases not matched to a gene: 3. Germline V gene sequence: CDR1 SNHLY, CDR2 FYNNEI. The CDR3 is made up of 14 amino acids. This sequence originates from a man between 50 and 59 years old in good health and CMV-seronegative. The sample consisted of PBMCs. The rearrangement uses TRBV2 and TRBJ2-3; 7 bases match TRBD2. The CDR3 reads CASSDPAGTDTQYF. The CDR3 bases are TGTGCCAGCAGTGACCCAGCGGGGACAGATACGCAGTATTTT.